Here is one T cell receptor (beta chain) with its context. The read ends 3 residues early relative to the CDR3; the germline J gene fills the gap. This entry is derived from a study of T cells in women clearing cervical HPV infection. Only in-frame clones appear in the TCRdb table, and some are missing; sequencing was by immunoSEQ multiplex PCR. The sample table sets out about 39,000 clones. V gave up 3 bases and J gave up 3 bases, with 8 bases separating them. This CDR3 has 13 amino acids. CDR1 is SGHDN, CDR2 FVKESK, per germline. Source material: blood buffy coat. The genes are TRBV14 and TRBJ1-1; no definite D call. The TCR was taken from a woman between 18 and 69 years old with a cervical HPV16 infection that either progressed to CIN3+ or cleared (not recorded which). The sequenced part of the CDR3 DNA is TGTGCCAGCAGCCACGATCAGGACACTGAA. It translates to CASSHDQDTE. The whole CDR3 sequence is CASSHDQDTEAFF.